Listed here are 23 T cell receptor beta chains from one sample, sequenced in a study of spatial heterogeneity in lung cancer. Time point specified: sample taken at primary tumor resection. Researchers sequenced whole RNA taken from tumor, nontumor lung or frozen PBMC without sorting. MiXCR, run by TCRdb on the 5' RACE reads, gives a single entry per CDR3 protein. The sample contains some 13,000 distinct CDR3 sequences, 3% to 4% of which appear only once. The sample consisted of PBMCs, taken at surgery. These TCRs come from a male donor with early-stage non-small cell lung cancer.

This clonotype appeared many times. This beta chain slipped into a library made for alpha chains as a stray read, so its size is not meaningful. This chain connects TRBV10-3 to TRBJ2-1; 16 nucleotides line up with TRBD2. This CDR3 contains 16 residues. The junction had 9 bases not matched to a gene; V was cut back by 8 bases and J by 8 bases. CDR1 is ENHRY, CDR2 SYGVKD, per germline. CDR3 sequence: CAIGQSGLAGGHEQFF. DNA for the CDR3: TGTGCCATCGGCCAATCGGGACTAGCGGGAGGGCATGAGCAGTTCTTC.

This clonotype was detected many times. In a library made to pick up alpha chains, this beta chain is a stray read with a size that means little. The V gene is TRBV10-2, the J gene TRBJ2-5, with D possibly called TRBD1 or TRBD2 (5 bases each). Germline loops: CDR1 WSHSY, CDR2 SAAADI. The germline V and J ends were trimmed by 8 bases and 0 bases, with 19 bases remaining between them. The CDR3 runs to 16 residues. CDR3 in amino acids: CASSPFGTPYQETQYF. In nucleotides, the CDR3 is TGCGCCAGCTCCCCGTTCGGGACGCCGTACCAAGAGACCCAGTACTTC.

This clonotype was picked up many times. This beta chain lies outside the target of a library built for alpha chains; its clone size means little. This chain links TRBV7-6 with TRBJ1-1, with TRBD1 as a possible D gene (6 bases). CDR3 length: 13 residues. CDR1 and CDR2 (germline): SGHVS, FNYEAQ. Between the trimmed V and J ends, which lost 4 bases and 4 bases, there was a span of 10 bases. DNA for the CDR3: TGTGCCAGCAGCTCAACAGGGAGCACTGAAGCTTTCTTT. Amino acid sequence: CASSSTGSTEAFF.

The sample holds many counts of this clonotype. Little can be read into the size of this beta chain, an off-target read in a library designed for alpha chains. The rearrangement links TRBV19 to TRBJ1-1; TRBD1 might be the D (5 bases). Trimming cost V 7 bases and J 0 bases, with 18 bases left between them. Per germline, CDR1 LNHDA and CDR2 SQIVND (reference sequence). This CDR3 is 16 amino acids long. The CDR3 spells CASIPRERAMNTEAFF. In nucleotides, the CDR3 is TGTGCCAGTATCCCCAGGGAGAGGGCCATGAACACTGAAGCTTTCTTT.

This clonotype has a count of ten or more. This beta chain is off target for a library built for alpha chains, so its abundance means little. The chain combines TRBV12-3 or TRBV12-4 with TRBJ2-7, with D perhaps matching TRBD1 (6 bases). This CDR3 is 12 amino acids long. Deletions cut 2 bases from V and 6 bases from J, with 8 bases between. As DNA, the CDR3 is TGTGCCAGCAGTTTAACAGGGCGCGAGCAGTACTTC. Protein sequence: CASSLTGREQYF.

This clonotype has ten or more counts. This beta chain is off target for a library built for alpha chains, so its abundance means little. The chain uses TRBV12-3 or TRBV12-4 and TRBJ2-7; a weak D match, TRBD2 (6 bases). Trimming cost V 5 bases and J 0 bases, with 14 bases left between them. The CDR3 sequence is 15 residues long. CDR3 sequence reads: CASSPAGTVSYEQYF. The CDR3 DNA is TGTGCCAGCAGTCCGGCGGGAACGGTCTCCTACGAGCAGTACTTC.

This clonotype was observed many times. Being off target in a library aimed at alpha chains, this beta chain has a size of little meaning. V usage is TRBV29-1 and J usage is TRBJ1-4; no reliable D call. There are 14 residues in the CDR3. V lost 5 bases to trimming and J lost 0 bases, with 10 bases between them. Germline values: CDR1 SQVTM, CDR2 ANQGSEA. The DNA for the CDR3 is TGCAGCGTTTCTAGACGTGCAACTAATGAAAAACTGTTTTTT. Encoded protein: CSVSRRATNEKLFF.

In this sample, this clonotype turned up many times. This beta chain slipped into a library made for alpha chains as a stray read, so its size is not meaningful. This sequence joins TRBV5-6 and TRBJ2-3; D might be TRBD2 (5 bases). The CDR3 extends over 14 amino acids. The germline gives CDR1 SGHDT, CDR2 YYEEEE. Trimming took 4 bases from V and 5 from J, leaving 14 bases between them. The CDR3 sequence: CASSGSRERDTQYF. The CDR3, as DNA: TGTGCCAGCAGCGGTTCCCGGGAACGAGATACGCAGTATTTT.

Ten or more counts support this clonotype. Within a library made for alpha chains, this beta chain is off target, and its count is uninformative. This chain joins TRBV6-5 and TRBJ2-5, with 10 bases identical to TRBD2. Germline loops: CDR1 MNHEY, CDR2 SVGAGI. The CDR3 spans 16 residues. V lost 2 bases to trimming and J lost 3 bases; unmatched junction nucleotides: 6. CDR3 DNA: TGTGCCAGCAGTTACGGGGCTAGCGGGAGAGAAGAGACCCAGTACTTC. It encodes CASSYGASGREETQYF.

This clonotype was seen ten or more times. Within a library made for alpha chains, this beta chain is off target, and its count is uninformative. The CDR3 region has the DNA TGCAGCGTTGAGGTTGGACAGGGGGCATCCGCCGGGGAGCTGTTTTTT. It codes for CSVEVGQGASAGELFF. This chain uses TRBV29-1 with TRBJ2-2; 11 nucleotides align to TRBD1. After removal of 3 bases from V and 6 bases from J, the junction contained 9 bases not matched to a gene. The CDR3 runs 16 residues. Germline V gene data show CDR1 as SQVTM and CDR2 as ANQGSEA.

This clonotype was found a few times. This beta chain was picked up by a library intended for alpha chains and is off target, so its count carries little meaning. The CDR3 DNA sequence: TGTGCCAGCAGTTACCCCTATCAGCCCCAGCATTTT. It is translated as CASSYPYQPQHF. The chain couples TRBV12-3 or TRBV12-4 to TRBJ1-5, with D unresolved. The CDR3 covers 12 residues. The V end was cut by 4 bases, the J end by 5 bases, with 6 bases between.

Regarding this clonotype: In a library made to pick up alpha chains, this beta chain is a stray read with a size that means little. The chain uses TRBV6-5 and TRBJ1-1; no clear D gene. The CDR3 is 15 residues long. The germline V gene encodes CDR1 MNHEY and CDR2 SVGAGI. Deletions cut 7 bases from V and 1 base from J, with 16 bases between. CDR3 protein: CASIKWVLGNTEAFF. CDR3 bases: TGTGCCAGCATCAAGTGGGTCCTAGGGAACACTGAAGCTTTCTTT.

With regard to this clonotype: Being one base from a much bigger clone, this may be a read error. Found in a library prepared for alpha chains, this beta chain is an off-target read, and its abundance has little meaning. V usage is TRBV7-2 and J usage is TRBJ2-5; D possibly corresponds to TRBD1 (7 bases). V gave up 5 bases and J gave up 0 bases, with 16 bases separating them. The germline CDR1 and CDR2 sequences are SGHTA and FQGNSA. This CDR3 contains 16 residues. The CDR3 protein is CASSPGGTAYQETQYF. In DNA, the CDR3 is TGTGCCAGCAGCCCAGGGGGGACAGCCTACCAAGAGACCCAGTACTTC.

This clonotype was counted at least ten times. This beta chain slipped into a library made for alpha chains as a stray read, so its size is not meaningful. The chain employs TRBV27 and TRBJ2-5; 7 bases are shared with TRBD1. The CDR3 totals 14 residues. Germline values: CDR1 MNHEY, CDR2 SMNVEV (reference sequence). Trimming at V came to 5 bases and at J to 3 bases, leaving 6 bases not matched to a gene. This CDR3 is CASSTRQGEETQYF. The DNA of the CDR3 is TGTGCCAGCAGTACCCGACAGGGTGAAGAGACCCAGTACTTC.

This clonotype was counted many times. The library was prepared for alpha chains; this beta chain is a stray read, so its frequency means little. This chain links TRBV18 with TRBJ2-1, with a possible D match to TRBD2 (6 bases). The germline V gene has CDR1 KGHSH and CDR2 LQKENI. The V end was cut by 2 bases, the J end by 10 bases, with 18 bases between. This CDR3 comprises 15 residues. Here the CDR3 reads CASSPGAGPREEQFF. DNA for the CDR3: TGTGCCAGCTCACCAGGAGCGGGCCCCCGAGAGGAGCAGTTCTTC.

Comments on this clonotype: Just one base apart from a much larger clone, this may be a read error. This beta chain was picked up by a library intended for alpha chains and is off target, so its count carries little meaning. V gene TRBV14 combines with J gene TRBJ2-2, with D uncertain. Per the germline V gene, CDR1 is SGHDN and CDR2 is FVKESK. The germline V and J ends were trimmed by 4 bases and 5 bases, with 14 bases remaining between them. CDR3 length: 15 residues. CDR3 region: CASSRTSGRTGELFF. CDR3 nucleotides: TGTGCCAGCAGCCGAACCAGTGGTAGGACCGGGGAGCTGTTTTTT.

The sample holds many counts of this clonotype. This beta chain is an off-target read within a library intended for alpha chains, so its frequency means little. This chain links TRBV7-2 with TRBJ2-3, with TRBD2 matching over 11 bases. The CDR3 is 15 amino acids. Germline CDR1 and CDR2: SGHTA and FQGNSA. V shed 5 bases and J 5 bases; nucleotides not matched to a gene: 6. In nucleotides, the CDR3 is TGTGCCAGCAGCCAACTAGCGGGAGCGGTAGATACGCAGTATTTT. Its protein product is CASSQLAGAVDTQYF. The full variable domain, completed using reference TRBV7-2 and TRBJ2-3, is GAGVSQSPSNKVTEKGKDVELRCDPISGHTALYWYRQSLGQGLEFLIYFQGNSAPDKSGLPSDRFSAERTGGSVSTLTIQRTQQEDSAVYLCASSQLAGAVDTQYFGPGTRLTVL.

This clonotype is labeled as medium-sized. Found in a library prepared for alpha chains, this beta chain is an off-target read, and its abundance has little meaning. This rearrangement joins TRBV7-2 to TRBJ2-1, with D possibly matching TRBD1 (6 bases). This CDR3 is built from 14 residues. CDR1 is SGHTA, CDR2 FQGNSA, per germline. Deletions cut 6 bases from V and 8 bases from J, with 17 bases between. The CDR3 sequence is CASRLDTGTDEQFF. The DNA of the CDR3 is TGTGCCAGCAGACTAGATACAGGGACCGATGAGCAGTTCTTC.

This clonotype counts as medium-sized. A library made for alpha chains picked up this beta chain off target, so its size means little. The chain has TRBV7-2 and TRBJ2-2, with TRBD1 matching over 8 bases. The germline V gene has CDR1 SGHTA and CDR2 FQGNSA. J was trimmed by 6 bases and V by 4 bases; bases with no gene match: 1. The CDR3 is 13 residues long. This CDR3 reads CASSSQGAGELFF. In DNA, the CDR3 is TGTGCCAGCAGCTCACAGGGGGCCGGGGAGCTGTTTTTT.

This clonotype was seen a few times. Since it is a stray read in a library aimed at alpha chains, this beta chain has a size that is not meaningful. The V gene is TRBV7-3, the J gene TRBJ2-7; 8 bases map to TRBD2. The CDR3 runs 13 residues. V was clipped by 3 bases and J by 6 bases; unmatched bases: 4. CDR1 and CDR2 from the germline V gene are SGHTA and FQGTGA. CDR3: CASSFARGGEQYF. The CDR3 coding sequence is TGTGCCAGCAGCTTCGCCCGGGGGGGCGAGCAGTACTTC.

In regard to this clonotype: This beta chain is a stray sequence in a library constructed for alpha chains; its clone size is not meaningful. The chain carries TRBV25-1 and TRBJ1-4; D unclear. The V end lost 4 bases, the J end lost 3 bases, and 12 bases lay between the germline ends. Germline assignment: CDR1 MGHDK and CDR2 SYGVNS. The CDR3 spans 15 residues. This chain's CDR3 is CASSGNREANEKLFF. The CDR3 DNA is TGTGCCAGCAGTGGGAACCGCGAGGCTAATGAAAAACTGTTTTTT.

This clonotype was detected many times. Because the library targeted alpha chains, this beta chain is an off-target read whose size means little. V and J are TRBV5-1 and TRBJ2-2; weak D call: TRBD1 (5 bases). Germline-derived CDR1 and CDR2 are SGHRS and YFSETQ. V lost 0 bases and J lost 4, with 10 bases in between. The CDR3 sequence is 15 residues long. This CDR3 is CASSLVTGLTGELFF. Written as DNA, the CDR3 is TGCGCCAGCAGCTTGGTAACAGGTCTCACCGGGGAGCTGTTTTTT.

This clonotype showed up many times. The library was built for alpha chains, so this beta chain is an off-target read and its size means little. The chain links TRBV6-5 to TRBJ2-7; tentative D call: TRBD1 (6 bases). The CDR3 totals 13 residues. The germline V and J ends were trimmed by 6 bases and 0 bases, with 9 bases remaining between them. Germline V gene lookup returns CDR1 MNHEY and CDR2 SVGAGI. Here the CDR3 DNA reads TGTGCCAGCAGACTGGACAGCTCCTACGAGCAGTACTTC. This encodes CASRLDSSYEQYF.